Listed here is a single T cell receptor (beta chain). The target antigen is unknown. Clones were read by immunoSEQ multiplex PCR, and TCRdb kept only the in-frame ones, dropping some. Among about 240,000 clones, approximately 86% were seen once, and the ten largest hold roughly 1.2%. The data are from a study of cytomegalovirus exposure and HLA in healthy donors. Broader study findings: Clusters of TCRs from the first cohort tended to co-occur in the 110 or so validation repertoires (as a later analysis found). Most TCR sequences proved rare, with some public TCRs found in many donors. In vitro, a few CMV-associated chains proved specific for CMV antigens. Altogether, some 160 TCR beta chains were recorded as cytomegalovirus-associated.

The sequencing input was PBMCs. The clonotype comes from a woman in her 30s in good health and CMV-seropositive.

CDR3 sequence reads: CASSPQDRWGEAFF. As DNA, the CDR3 is TGTGCCAGTAGTCCTCAGGACAGGTGGGGTGAAGCTTTCTTT. The genes are TRBV19 and TRBJ1-1; TRBD1 aligns across 7 bases. This CDR3 has 14 amino acids. The germline V gene has CDR1 LNHDA and CDR2 SQIVND (reference sequence). Losses at the gene ends were 5 bases for V and 7 bases for J; bases not matched to a gene: 10. Together with reference TRBV19 and TRBJ1-1, the CDR3 gives the full variable domain: DGGITQSPKYLFRKEGQNVTLSCEQNLNHDAMYWYRQDPGQGLRLIYYSQIVNDFQKGDIAEGYSVSREKKESFPLTVTSAQKNPTAFYLCASSPQDRWGEAFFGQGTRLTVV.